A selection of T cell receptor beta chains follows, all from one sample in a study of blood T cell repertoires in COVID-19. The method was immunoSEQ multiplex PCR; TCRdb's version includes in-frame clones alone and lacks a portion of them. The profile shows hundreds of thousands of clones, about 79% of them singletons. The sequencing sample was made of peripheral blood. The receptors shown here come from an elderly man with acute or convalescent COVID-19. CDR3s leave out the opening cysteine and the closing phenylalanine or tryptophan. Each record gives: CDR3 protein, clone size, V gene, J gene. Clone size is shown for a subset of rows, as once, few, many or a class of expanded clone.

CDR3 protein: ASSLMGGDEKLF
clone size: .
V gene: TRBV5-1
J gene: TRBJ1-4

CDR3 protein: ASSSGTGRYGYT
clone size: few
V gene: TRBV5-1
J gene: TRBJ1-2

CDR3 protein: ASSYSNRGVTEAF
clone size: once
V gene: TRBV6-5
J gene: TRBJ1-1

CDR3 protein: ASSPEGTGRSPLH
clone size: .
V gene: TRBV19
J gene: TRBJ1-6

CDR3 protein: ASSFRGQTDTQY
clone size: .
V gene: TRBV5-1
J gene: TRBJ2-3

CDR3 protein: ASRVSGTGLSPLH
clone size: .
V gene: TRBV28
J gene: TRBJ1-6

CDR3 protein: AISELQGLSYGYT
clone size: few
V gene: TRBV10-3
J gene: TRBJ1-2

CDR3 protein: ASSLAGQGATGANVLT
clone size: .
V gene: TRBV5-5
J gene: TRBJ2-6

CDR3 protein: ASSLLRDSYYEQY
clone size: .
V gene: TRBV7-8
J gene: TRBJ2-7

CDR3 protein: ATSARQGSYGYT
clone size: .
V gene: TRBV24-1
J gene: TRBJ1-2

CDR3 protein: ASSPRIAGGRSYEQY
clone size: .
V gene: TRBV7-8
J gene: TRBJ2-7

CDR3 protein: ASKGTHYEQY
clone size: once
V gene: TRBV28
J gene: TRBJ2-7

CDR3 protein: ASSLGRGETQY
clone size: .
V gene: TRBV27
J gene: TRBJ2-5

CDR3 protein: ASSIGQGRNTEAF
clone size: .
V gene: TRBV19
J gene: TRBJ1-1

CDR3 protein: ASSPPSGGVNEQF
clone size: .
V gene: TRBV3-1/TRBV3-2
J gene: TRBJ2-1

CDR3 protein: ASSLAGFSKV
clone size: .
V gene: TRBV12-3/TRBV12-4
J gene: TRBJ1-2

CDR3 protein: ASRPDRGRGNTIY
clone size: few
V gene: TRBV19
J gene: TRBJ1-3

CDR3 protein: ASSLQCGLRRDTEAF
clone size: .
V gene: TRBV11-3
J gene: TRBJ1-1

CDR3 protein: ASSPPPGYSEAF
clone size: .
V gene: TRBV18
J gene: TRBJ1-1

CDR3 protein: ATSRQAGAADEQF
clone size: .
V gene: TRBV15
J gene: TRBJ2-1

CDR3 protein: ASSPEPPGQGNEKLF
clone size: .
V gene: TRBV7-9
J gene: TRBJ1-4

CDR3 protein: ASGLVLGANEQF
clone size: .
V gene: TRBV12-5
J gene: TRBJ2-1

CDR3 protein: ATSETGTGGGNQPQH
clone size: .
V gene: TRBV24-1
J gene: TRBJ1-5

CDR3 protein: ASSTILRQGEYGYT
clone size: .
V gene: TRBV19
J gene: TRBJ1-2

CDR3 protein: ASSLVMASPLH
clone size: .
V gene: TRBV5-8
J gene: TRBJ1-6

CDR3 protein: ASSQDRRQPQH
clone size: .
V gene: TRBV4-1
J gene: TRBJ1-5

CDR3 protein: ASSEEGQVNSPLH
clone size: .
V gene: TRBV2
J gene: TRBJ1-6

CDR3 protein: ASSPGGSVNQPQH
clone size: .
V gene: TRBV3-1/TRBV3-2
J gene: TRBJ1-5

CDR3 protein: ACLPQGVGYEQY
clone size: .
V gene: TRBV30
J gene: TRBJ2-7

CDR3 protein: ASSYVILEQF
clone size: .
V gene: TRBV6-2/TRBV6-3
J gene: TRBJ2-1

CDR3 protein: ASSPQNGGDTQY
clone size: .
V gene: TRBV18
J gene: TRBJ2-3

CDR3 protein: ASSPYPGTNEKLF
clone size: .
V gene: TRBV7-2
J gene: TRBJ1-4

CDR3 protein: ASSASRIAGDTGELF
clone size: .
V gene: TRBV6-4
J gene: TRBJ2-2

CDR3 protein: ASSLVGQGLSAGELF
clone size: .
V gene: TRBV5-4
J gene: TRBJ2-2

CDR3 protein: ATSDTTGVGTEAF
clone size: .
V gene: TRBV24-1
J gene: TRBJ1-1

CDR3 protein: ASSPTHRDRGNYGYT
clone size: many
V gene: TRBV13
J gene: TRBJ1-2

CDR3 protein: ASSPWTGSTDTQY
clone size: .
V gene: TRBV6-5
J gene: TRBJ2-3

CDR3 protein: ASSHPLVRDTEAF
clone size: once
V gene: TRBV4-1
J gene: TRBJ1-1

CDR3 protein: ASKLTGVRLSYEQY
clone size: once
V gene: TRBV5-1
J gene: TRBJ2-7

CDR3 protein: ASSQGRQGNTEAF
clone size: .
V gene: TRBV3-1/TRBV3-2
J gene: TRBJ1-1

CDR3 protein: ASRRWADTGYLQPQH
clone size: few
V gene: TRBV7-8
J gene: TRBJ1-5

CDR3 protein: ASSRGEGGRSYNEQF
clone size: .
V gene: TRBV11-3
J gene: TRBJ2-1

CDR3 protein: ASSLARAGGLTDTQY
clone size: .
V gene: TRBV5-1
J gene: TRBJ2-3

CDR3 protein: ASSPRPLTGELF
clone size: .
V gene: TRBV2
J gene: TRBJ2-2

CDR3 protein: ASSLGRRETQY
clone size: .
V gene: TRBV7-2
J gene: TRBJ2-5

CDR3 protein: ATGQPNYGYT
clone size: .
V gene: TRBV24-1
J gene: TRBJ1-2